The 15 T cell receptor beta chains below all came from one sample that was sequenced in a study of T cell repertoires in cytomegalovirus infection. Their recognized antigens are unknown. MiXCR, run by TCRdb on the reads, gives a single entry per CDR3 protein. The sample contains approximately 1,000,000 distinct CDR3 sequences, 30% to 40% of which appear only once. Source: cultured CD8+ T cells from PBMCs, taken from culture after CMV antigen stimulation. Every receptor here comes from a human donor in good health (CMV status not recorded). Some clones in this sample may be carry-over from other donors' samples.

V usage is TRBV24-1 and J usage is TRBJ1-1; D remains ambiguous. V gave up 9 bases and J gave up 8 bases, with 12 bases separating them. Germline loops: CDR1 KGHDR, CDR2 SFDVKD. The CDR3 spans 11 residues. CDR3 amino acids: CATPPRREAFF. The CDR3 region has the DNA TGTGCCACCCCCCCCCGGAGGGAAGCTTTCTTT.

In this sample, this clonotype turned up many times. The J gene is TRBJ2-1, the V gene TRBV7-8, with unresolved D. Trimming left V 3 bases short and J 5 bases short, with 14 bases between. CDR3 length equals 15 residues. Germline-derived CDR1 and CDR2 are SGHVS and FQNEAQ. CDR3 sequence: CASSLGSQTDNEQFF. CDR3 bases: TGTGCCAGCAGCTTGGGGTCACAGACCGACAATGAGCAGTTCTTC.

The chain recombines TRBV6-5 with TRBJ2-1, with 7 bases that match TRBD2. This CDR3 has 16 amino acids. The V segment lost 0 bases and the J segment 2 bases; nucleotides outside the gene matches: 4. Germline CDR1 and CDR2: MNHEY and SVGAGI. In nucleotides, the CDR3 is TGTGCCAGCAGTTACTCGAAGCGGGGTGCCTACAATGAGCAGTTCTTC. Its translation: CASSYSKRGAYNEQFF.

This clonotype was picked up many times. The genes are TRBV12-3 or TRBV12-4 and TRBJ1-4; D uncertain. The V gene lost 1 base and the J gene lost 0 bases, with 15 bases spanning the gap. This CDR3 has 18 residues. CDR3 residues: CASSLVGRLAATNEKLFF. The CDR3 DNA reads TGTGCCAGCAGTTTAGTCGGGCGGCTAGCCGCAACTAATGAAAAACTGTTTTTT.

This clonotype has only a few counts. The chain couples TRBV27 to TRBJ1-5, with a possible D match to TRBD1 (6 bases). Trimming took off 4 bases at V and 4 bases at J, with 11 bases between the two ends. The CDR3 is 14 amino acids. CDR1 is MNHEY, CDR2 SMNVEV, per germline (reference sequence). CDR3 in DNA: TGTGCCAGCAGTTGGGGGGCAGAAAATCAGCCCCAGCATTTT. This codes for CASSWGAENQPQHF.

V gene TRBV9 combines with J gene TRBJ2-3; D unresolved. The CDR3 is made up of 13 amino acids. Looked up from germline, CDR1 is SGDLS and CDR2 is YYNGEE. Trimming cost V 7 bases and J 4 bases, with 13 bases left between them. This CDR3 reads CASSQKVADTQYF. CDR3 bases: TGTGCCAGCTCCCAAAAGGTGGCAGATACGCAGTATTTT.

This clonotype was recorded a few times. The rearrangement uses TRBV7-9 and TRBJ2-4; the D is unclear. V lost 5 bases, J lost 6 bases, and 14 bases lay in between. This CDR3 has 14 residues. From germline, CDR1 is SEHNR and CDR2 FQNEAQ (reference sequence). CDR3 region: CASSHLDPINIQYF. The CDR3 bases are TGTGCCAGCAGCCACCTGGACCCAATAAACATTCAGTACTTC.

This clonotype has only a few counts. This chain links TRBV7-9 with TRBJ2-7; possible D gene TRBD1, 5 bases. The ends were cut back, 5 bases at V and 2 bases at J, with 13 bases in the middle. The CDR3 loop spans 14 amino acids. Germline CDR1 is SEHNR and CDR2 is FQNEAQ (reference sequence). CDR3 DNA: TGTGCCAGCAGCGGCTGGGGCAGCCCCTACGAGCAGTACGTC. It is translated as CASSGWGSPYEQYV.

The CDR3 region is CASSLSPAGDTEAFF. As DNA, the CDR3 is TGTGCCAGCAGTCTCTCCCCCGCGGGAGACACTGAAGCTTTCTTT. The J gene is TRBJ1-1, the V gene TRBV6-6; D not resolved. CDR1 MNHNY and CDR2 SVGAGI come from the germline V gene (reference sequence). CDR3 length equals 15 residues. Trimming took 5 bases from V and 3 from J, leaving 16 bases between them.

A few counts support this clonotype. This chain joins TRBV12-3 or TRBV12-4 and TRBJ1-1, with a tentative D call TRBD1 (5 bases). The V end lost 8 bases, the J end lost 6 bases, and 22 bases lay between the germline ends. The CDR3 consists of 15 residues. The CDR3 protein is CASATNSLGTPEAFF. The CDR3 DNA reads as TGTGCCAGCGCCACCAATTCTCTGGGGACCCCTGAAGCTTTCTTT.

This clonotype was recorded many times. The rearrangement uses TRBV7-9 and TRBJ2-1; TRBD2 is a possible D gene (5 bases). The CDR3 loop spans 12 amino acids. Germline V gene data show CDR1 as SEHNR and CDR2 as FQNEAQ (reference sequence). V was pared by 2 bases and J by 10 bases, with 9 bases between. The CDR3 nucleotides are TGTGCCAGCAGCTTAACCGGAGGCGAGCAGTTCTTC. Residues: CASSLTGGEQFF. The variable domain in full, completed from reference TRBV7-9 and TRBJ2-1, reads DTGVSQNPRHKITKRGQNVTFRCDPISEHNRLYWYRQTLGQGPEFLTYFQNEAQLEKSRLLSDRFSAERPKGSFSTLEIQRTEQGDSAMYLCASSLTGGEQFFGPGTRLTVL.

The chain employs TRBV6-8 and TRBJ1-2, with no clear D. Germline V gene data show CDR1 as MNHGY and CDR2 as SAAAGT. This CDR3 has 15 amino acids. V shed 5 bases and J shed 3 bases, with 16 bases lying between them. The CDR3 bases are TGTGCCAGCAGTACCCAGACGGAATTGGACTATGGCTACACCTTC. Residues: CASSTQTELDYGYTF.

This sequence joins TRBV5-1 and TRBJ2-2, with 10 bases aligning to TRBD2. This CDR3 contains 16 residues. CDR1 SGHRS and CDR2 YFSETQ come from the germline V gene. Trimming removed 4 bases from V and 4 bases from J; junction bases left unmatched: 7. CDR3 region: CASSPAGGPRTGELFF. CDR3 nucleotides: TGCGCCAGCAGCCCAGCGGGGGGGCCACGCACCGGGGAGCTGTTTTTT.

This clonotype showed up many times. The V gene is TRBV7-2, the J gene TRBJ2-1, with D possibly TRBD1 on 6 matching bases. CDR3 length equals 15 residues. Trimming pared 5 bases from V and 0 bases from J, leaving 11 bases between. Germline V gives CDR1 SGHTA, CDR2 FQGNSA. This CDR3 is CASSTTGNSYNEQFF. The CDR3 DNA sequence: TGTGCCAGCAGCACCACAGGGAACTCCTACAATGAGCAGTTCTTC.

At least ten counts were recorded for this clonotype. The V and J genes are TRBV7-2 and TRBJ2-7, with 11 positions matching TRBD2. V shed 8 bases and J 3 bases; nucleotides not matched to a gene: 12. The CDR3 runs to 16 residues. CDR1 SGHTA and CDR2 FQGNSA come from the germline V gene. CDR3 protein: CASLPHSGGAFYEQYF. The CDR3, as DNA: TGTGCCAGCCTCCCCCATAGCGGGGGGGCCTTCTACGAGCAGTACTTC.